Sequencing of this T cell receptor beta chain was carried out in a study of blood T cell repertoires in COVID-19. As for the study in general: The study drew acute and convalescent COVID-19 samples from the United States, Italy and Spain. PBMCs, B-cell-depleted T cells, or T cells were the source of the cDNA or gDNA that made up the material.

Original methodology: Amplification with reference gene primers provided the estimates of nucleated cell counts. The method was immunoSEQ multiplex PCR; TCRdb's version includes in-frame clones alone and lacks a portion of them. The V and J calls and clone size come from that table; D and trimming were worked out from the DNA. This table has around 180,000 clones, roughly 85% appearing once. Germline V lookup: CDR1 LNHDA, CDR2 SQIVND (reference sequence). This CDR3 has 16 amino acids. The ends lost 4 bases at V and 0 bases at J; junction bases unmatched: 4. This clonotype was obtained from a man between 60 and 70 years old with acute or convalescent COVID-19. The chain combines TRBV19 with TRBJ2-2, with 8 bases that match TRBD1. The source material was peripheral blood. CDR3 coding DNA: TGTGCCAGTAGTAGGGCGACAGGGGCGAACACCGGGGAGCTGTTTTTT. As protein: CASSRATGANTGELFF.